The 5 T cell receptor beta chains presented below share a single source sample, sequenced in a study of shared clonotypes between healthy human individuals. Here immunoSEQ multiplex PCR was the method, and the copy in TCRdb shows in-frame clones only, minus some. The data contain hundreds of thousands of clones, 70% to 80% of them seen just once; the ten biggest clones take up more than 10%. Material: PBMCs. The receptors come from a woman aged 40 to 50 in good health. Some clones in this sample may be carry-over from other donors' samples.

The chain joins TRBV9 to TRBJ1-2; the match to TRBD1 covers 8 bases. Per germline, CDR1 SGDLS and CDR2 YYNGEE. Losses at the gene ends were 10 bases for V and 3 bases for J; bases not matched to a gene: 11. This CDR3 is 14 amino acids long. CDR3 DNA: TGTGCCGGAGCCCAGGGGGCGCATGACTATGGCTACACCTTC. Amino acids: CAGAQGAHDYGYTF.

Notes on this clone: Since a much larger clone is just one base distant, this may be a read error. Other nucleotide sequences in the sample specify the same CDR3. The chain carries TRBV11-2 and TRBJ1-2; D may be TRBD1 (5 bases). This CDR3 region has 14 residues. The V gene lost 1 base and the J gene lost 8 bases, with 14 bases spanning the gap. In germline, CDR1 is SGHAT, CDR2 FQNNGV. CDR3 DNA sequence: TGTGCCAGCAGCTTAGTAGGGGAGGCCTACGGCTACACCTTC. It codes for CASSLVGEAYGYTF.

Note on this clone: A much more abundant neighbour one base away suggests this may be a read error. No conserved phenylalanine or tryptophan is present at the end of the CDR3, so a read error is the likely explanation. This chain connects TRBV30 to TRBJ2-3; D is tentatively TRBD1 or TRBD2 (5 bases each). CDR3 length: 16 residues. Trimming shortened V by 0 bases and J by 2 bases, and 15 bases separated the two germline ends. Germline V gene data show CDR1 as GTSNPN and CDR2 as SVGIG (reference sequence). CDR3 DNA sequence: TGTGCCTGGAGTGTACGTAGAGGGGAAATCACAGATACGCAGTATTCT. This encodes CAWSVRRGEITDTQYS.

The chain has TRBV7-9 and TRBJ2-5, with 10 nucleotides matching TRBD1. J lost 7 bases, V lost 4 bases, and 9 bases had no gene match. From germline, CDR1 is SEHNR and CDR2 FQNEAQ (reference sequence). The CDR3 extends over 15 amino acids. The CDR3 region is CASSSDRGRVPTQYF. CDR3 sequence (DNA): TGTGCCAGCAGCTCCGACAGGGGGCGCGTCCCGACCCAGTACTTC.

CDR3 bases: TGTGCCAGCAGGACAGTAACACAAGAGACCCAGTACTTC. This sequence encodes CASRTVTQETQYF. The gene calls are TRBV5-4 and TRBJ2-5, with a weak D call TRBD1 (5 bases). Germline CDR1 is SGHNT and CDR2 is YYREEE (reference sequence). The CDR3 is made up of 13 amino acids. Trimming removed 5 bases from V and 2 bases from J, with 10 bases in between.